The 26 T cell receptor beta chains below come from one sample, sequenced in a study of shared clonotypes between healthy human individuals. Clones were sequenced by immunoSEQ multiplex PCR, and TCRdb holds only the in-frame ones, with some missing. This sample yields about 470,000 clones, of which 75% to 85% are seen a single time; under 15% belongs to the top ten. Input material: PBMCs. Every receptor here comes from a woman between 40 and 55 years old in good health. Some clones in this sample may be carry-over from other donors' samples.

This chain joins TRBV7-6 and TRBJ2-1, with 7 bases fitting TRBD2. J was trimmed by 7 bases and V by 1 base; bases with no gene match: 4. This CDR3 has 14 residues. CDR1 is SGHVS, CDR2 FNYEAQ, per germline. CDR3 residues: CASSLGGRGNEQFF. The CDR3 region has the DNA TGTGCCAGCAGCTTAGGCGGGAGAGGAAATGAGCAGTTCTTC.

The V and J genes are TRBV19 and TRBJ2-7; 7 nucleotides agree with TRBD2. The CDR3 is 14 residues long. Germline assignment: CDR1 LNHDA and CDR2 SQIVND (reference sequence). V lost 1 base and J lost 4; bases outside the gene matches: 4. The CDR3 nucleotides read TGTGCCAGTAGTATAGCCGGGGGACTATACGAGCAGTACTTC. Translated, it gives CASSIAGGLYEQYF.

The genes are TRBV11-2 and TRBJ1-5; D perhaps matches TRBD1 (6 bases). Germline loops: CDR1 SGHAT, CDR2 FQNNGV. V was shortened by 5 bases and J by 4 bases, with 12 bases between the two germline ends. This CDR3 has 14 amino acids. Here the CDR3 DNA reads TGTGCCAGCAGCCCCGGACAGATAAATCAGCCCCAGCATTTT. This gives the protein CASSPGQINQPQHF.

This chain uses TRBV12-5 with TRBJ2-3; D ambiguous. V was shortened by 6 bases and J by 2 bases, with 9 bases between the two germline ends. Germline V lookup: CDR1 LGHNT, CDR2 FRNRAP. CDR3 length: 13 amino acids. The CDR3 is CASGKGHTDTQYF. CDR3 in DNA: TGTGCTAGTGGCAAGGGCCACACAGATACGCAGTATTTT.

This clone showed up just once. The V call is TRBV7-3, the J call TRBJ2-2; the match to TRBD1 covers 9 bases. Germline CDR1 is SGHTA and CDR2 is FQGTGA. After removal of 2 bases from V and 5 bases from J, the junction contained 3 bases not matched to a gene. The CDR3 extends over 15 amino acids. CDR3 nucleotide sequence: TGTGCCAGCAGCTTAGCGACAGGGGGGACCGGGGAGCTGTTTTTT. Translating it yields CASSLATGGTGELFF. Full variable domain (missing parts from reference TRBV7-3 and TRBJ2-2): GAGVSQTPSNKVTEKGKYVELRCDPISGHTALYWYRQSLGQGPEFLIYFQGTGAADDSGLPNDRFFAVRPEGSVSTLKIQRTERGDSAVYLCASSLATGGTGELFFGEGSRLTVL.

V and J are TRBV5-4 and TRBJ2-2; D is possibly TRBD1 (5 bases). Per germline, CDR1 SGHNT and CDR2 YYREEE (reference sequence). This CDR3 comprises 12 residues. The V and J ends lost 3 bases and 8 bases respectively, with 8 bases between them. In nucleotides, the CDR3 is TGTGCCAGCAGCTCACAGGCAGGGGAGCTGTTTTTT. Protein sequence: CASSSQAGELFF.

The CDR3 sequence is CASSGDRAVTGELFF. CDR3 coding DNA: TGCGCCAGCAGCGGGGACAGGGCGGTCACCGGGGAGCTGTTTTTT. The chain has TRBV5-1 and TRBJ2-2, with 9 nucleotides matching TRBD1. Germline V CDR1 and CDR2: SGHRS, YFSETQ. This CDR3 contains 15 residues. Trimming took 4 bases from V and 4 from J; bases not matched to a gene: 5.

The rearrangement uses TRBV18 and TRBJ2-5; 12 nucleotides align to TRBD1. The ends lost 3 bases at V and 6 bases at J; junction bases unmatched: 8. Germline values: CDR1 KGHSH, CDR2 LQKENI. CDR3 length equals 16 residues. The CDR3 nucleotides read TGTGCCAGCTCACCCGCGGGACAGGGGGCCGTACAGACCCAGTACTTC. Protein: CASSPAGQGAVQTQYF.

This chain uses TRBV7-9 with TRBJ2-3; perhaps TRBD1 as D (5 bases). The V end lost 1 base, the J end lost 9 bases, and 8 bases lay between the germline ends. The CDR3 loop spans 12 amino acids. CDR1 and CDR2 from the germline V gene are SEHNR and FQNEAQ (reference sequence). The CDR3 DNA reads TGTGCCAGCAGCTTAGACGCAGGGACGCAGTATTTT. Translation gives CASSLDAGTQYF.

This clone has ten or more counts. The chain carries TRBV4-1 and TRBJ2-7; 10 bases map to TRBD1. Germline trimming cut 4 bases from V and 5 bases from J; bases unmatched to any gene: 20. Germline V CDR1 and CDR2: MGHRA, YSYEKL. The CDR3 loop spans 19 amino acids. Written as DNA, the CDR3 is TGCGCCAGCAGCCGCGCAAGAAGGGGACAGGGGTCGGGACGGCACGAGCAGTACTTC. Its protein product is CASSRARRGQGSGRHEQYF.

CDR3 nucleotide sequence: TGTGCCAGCAGCTTAGGGGGGAGACGGAACACTGAAGCTTTCTTT. Protein: CASSLGGRRNTEAFF. The chain uses TRBV7-2 and TRBJ1-1, with D tentatively TRBD1 (5 bases). This CDR3 spans 15 amino acids. The V gene's germline CDR1 is SGHTA and CDR2 FQGNSA. The V end lost 1 base, the J end lost 1 base, and 10 bases lay between the germline ends.

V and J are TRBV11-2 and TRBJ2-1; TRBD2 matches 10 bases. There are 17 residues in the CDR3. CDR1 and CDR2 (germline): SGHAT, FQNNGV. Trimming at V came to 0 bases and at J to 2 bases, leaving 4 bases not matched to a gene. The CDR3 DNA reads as TGTGCCAGCAGCTTAGAGGGACTAGCGAATACCTACAATGAGCAGTTCTTC. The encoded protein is CASSLEGLANTYNEQFF.

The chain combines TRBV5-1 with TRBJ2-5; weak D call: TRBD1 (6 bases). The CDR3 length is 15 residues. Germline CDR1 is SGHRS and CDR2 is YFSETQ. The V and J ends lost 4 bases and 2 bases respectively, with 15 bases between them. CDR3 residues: CASSSPGTIQETQYF. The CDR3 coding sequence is TGCGCCAGCAGCAGTCCCGGGACAATACAAGAGACCCAGTACTTC.

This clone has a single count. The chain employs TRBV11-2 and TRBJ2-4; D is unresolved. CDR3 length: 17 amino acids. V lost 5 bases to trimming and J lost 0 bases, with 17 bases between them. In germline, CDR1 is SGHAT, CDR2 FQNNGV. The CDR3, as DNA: TGTGCCAGCAGCCGCCCCGGGTTGGGGTTAGCCAAAAACATTCAGTACTTC. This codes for CASSRPGLGLAKNIQYF.

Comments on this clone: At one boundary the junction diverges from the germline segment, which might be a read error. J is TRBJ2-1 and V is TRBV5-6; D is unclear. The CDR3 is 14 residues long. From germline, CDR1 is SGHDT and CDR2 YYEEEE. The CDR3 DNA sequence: TGTGCCAGCTTGGTGGGCACCTCCTATAATGAGCAGTTCTTC. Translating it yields CASLVGTSYNEQFF.

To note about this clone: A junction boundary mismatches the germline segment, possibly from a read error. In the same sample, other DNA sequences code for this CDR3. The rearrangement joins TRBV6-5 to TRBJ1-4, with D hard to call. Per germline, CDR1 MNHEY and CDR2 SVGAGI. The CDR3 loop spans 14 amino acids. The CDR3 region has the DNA TGTGCTAGCAGAACCGCGGACTTTTCTGAAAAACTGTTTTTT. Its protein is CASRTADFSEKLFF.

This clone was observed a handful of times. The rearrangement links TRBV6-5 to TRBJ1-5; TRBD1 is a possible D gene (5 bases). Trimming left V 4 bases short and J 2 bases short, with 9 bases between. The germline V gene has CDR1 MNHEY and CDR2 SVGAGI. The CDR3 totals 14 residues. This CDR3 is CASSFRDGNQPQHF. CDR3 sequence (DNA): TGTGCCAGCAGTTTCCGGGACGGCAATCAGCCCCAGCATTTT.

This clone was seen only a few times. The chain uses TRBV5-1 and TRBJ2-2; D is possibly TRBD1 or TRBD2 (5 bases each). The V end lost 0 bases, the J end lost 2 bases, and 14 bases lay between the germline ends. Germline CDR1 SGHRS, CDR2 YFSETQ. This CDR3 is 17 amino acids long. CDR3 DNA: TGCGCCAGCAGCTTGGCCGAGAGGGGCTCCAACACCGGGGAGCTGTTTTTT. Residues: CASSLAERGSNTGELFF.

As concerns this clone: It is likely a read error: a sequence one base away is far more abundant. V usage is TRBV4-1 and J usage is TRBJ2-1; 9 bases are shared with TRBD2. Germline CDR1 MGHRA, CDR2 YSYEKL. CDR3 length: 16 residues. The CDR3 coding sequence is TGCGCCAGCAGCCAAGAGACTAGCGGCTCCTACAGTGAGCAGTTCTTC. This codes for CASSQETSGSYSEQFF.

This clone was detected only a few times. CDR3 nucleotide sequence: TGTGCCAGCAGCGAGGGGCAGGCGGTGCGAGAGACCCAGTACTTC. Translation: CASSEGQAVRETQYF. The chain uses TRBV9 and TRBJ2-5; a possible D gene is TRBD1 (5 bases). This CDR3 has 15 amino acids. Trimming took off 3 bases at V and 4 bases at J, with 16 bases between the two ends. CDR1 is SGDLS, CDR2 YYNGEE, per germline.

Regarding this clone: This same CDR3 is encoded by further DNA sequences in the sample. Here the CDR3 reads CSARAGYEQYF. The CDR3 nucleotides are TGCAGTGCTAGAGCAGGGTACGAGCAGTACTTC. The rearrangement uses TRBV20-1 and TRBJ2-7; D possibly corresponds to TRBD1 (5 bases). Germline V gives CDR1 DFQATT, CDR2 SNEGSKA (reference sequence). The CDR3 is made up of 11 amino acids. The V and J ends lost 1 base and 4 bases respectively, with 5 bases between them.

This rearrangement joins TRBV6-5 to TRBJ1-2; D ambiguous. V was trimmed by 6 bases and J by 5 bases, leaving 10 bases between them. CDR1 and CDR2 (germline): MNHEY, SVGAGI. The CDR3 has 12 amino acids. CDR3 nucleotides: TGTGCCAGCAGCACCTGGGGTTATGGCTACACCTTC. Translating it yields CASSTWGYGYTF.

The CDR3 sequence is CASSSPLGRETQYF. In DNA, the CDR3 is TGTGCCAGCAGTTCCCCGCTAGGACGAGAGACCCAGTACTTC. V and J are TRBV28 and TRBJ2-5; D call uncertain. V shed 4 bases and J shed 4 bases, with 13 bases lying between them. This CDR3 region has 14 residues. Germline V CDR1 and CDR2: MDHEN, SYDVKM.

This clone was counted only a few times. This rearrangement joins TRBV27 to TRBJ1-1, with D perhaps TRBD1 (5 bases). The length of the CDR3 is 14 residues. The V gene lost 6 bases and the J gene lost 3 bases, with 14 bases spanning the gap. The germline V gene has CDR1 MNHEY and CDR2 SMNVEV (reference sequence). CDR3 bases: TGTGCCAGCAGGACATTAGCAGGGTACACTGAAGCTTTCTTT. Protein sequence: CASRTLAGYTEAFF.

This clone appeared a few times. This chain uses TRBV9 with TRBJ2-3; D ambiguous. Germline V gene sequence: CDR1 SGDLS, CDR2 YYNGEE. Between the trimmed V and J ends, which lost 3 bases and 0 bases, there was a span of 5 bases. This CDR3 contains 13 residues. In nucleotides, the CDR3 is TGTGCCAGCAGCGGGGCTAGCACAGATACGCAGTATTTT. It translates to CASSGASTDTQYF.

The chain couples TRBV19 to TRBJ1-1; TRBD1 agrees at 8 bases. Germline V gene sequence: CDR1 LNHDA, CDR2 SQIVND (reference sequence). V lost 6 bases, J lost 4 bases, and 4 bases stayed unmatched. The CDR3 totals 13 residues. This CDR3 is CASRTTGVTEAFF. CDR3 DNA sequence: TGTGCCAGTAGAACGACAGGGGTCACTGAAGCTTTCTTT.